This passage covers 27 T cell receptor beta chains from one sample sequenced in a study of CD8 T cells in ankylosing spondylitis. TCRdb re-derived calls from the 5' RACE reads in MiXCR, one entry per CDR3 protein. Of roughly 130,000 distinct CDR3 sequences in the sample, over 6% were seen once. The sample taken for sequencing was blood, either unsorted or a sorted T cell fraction (not recorded which). These receptors were taken from a male donor with ankylosing spondylitis or in good health (not recorded which).

In its sample, this clonotype was seen many times. This rearrangement joins TRBV5-1 to TRBJ2-7, with D perhaps matching TRBD2 (5 bases). This CDR3 spans 14 amino acids. CDR1 is SGHRS and CDR2 is YFSETQ in the germline V gene. Trimming shortened V by 4 bases and J by 2 bases, and 13 bases separated the two germline ends. CDR3 nucleotides: TGCGCCAGCAGCCCGGGGAATGGTCCCTACGAGCAGTACTTC. It is translated as CASSPGNGPYEQYF.

This clonotype has ten or more counts. The CDR3 reads CASSGMSGADTQYF. In DNA, the CDR3 is TGCGCCAGCAGTGGAATGTCGGGCGCAGATACGCAGTATTTT. The chain combines TRBV10-1 with TRBJ2-3; D remains ambiguous. Germline V gives CDR1 WNHNN, CDR2 SYGVQD (reference sequence). The CDR3 totals 14 residues. V lost 4 bases to trimming and J lost 4 bases, with 12 bases between them.

This clonotype was seen repeatedly, ten times or more. This sequence joins TRBV7-9 and TRBJ1-5; no clear D. The CDR3 sequence is 16 residues long. V lost 5 bases, J lost 2 bases, and 16 bases lay in between. CDR1 is SEHNR and CDR2 is FQNEAQ in the germline V gene (reference sequence). The CDR3 nucleotides read TGTGCCAGCAGCCCCGGGCCTCTCCGAGGCAATCAGCCCCAGCATTTT. It specifies CASSPGPLRGNQPQHF. Variable domain in full (rest from reference TRBV7-9 and TRBJ1-5): DTGVSQNPRHKITKRGQNVTFRCDPISEHNRLYWYRQTLGQGPEFLTYFQNEAQLEKSRLLSDRFSAERPKGSFSTLEIQRTEQGDSAMYLCASSPGPLRGNQPQHFGDGTRLSIL.

There are many counts of this clonotype. The chain is built from TRBV7-9 and TRBJ1-2; 7 bases align to TRBD1. J gave up 8 bases and V 5 bases, and 17 bases lay outside the gene matches. This CDR3 comprises 16 residues. The germline gives CDR1 SEHNR, CDR2 FQNEAQ (reference sequence). This CDR3 reads CASSHHTGAPSSGYTF. DNA for the CDR3: TGTGCCAGCAGCCATCATACAGGGGCCCCCTCCTCCGGCTACACCTTC.

There are many counts of this clonotype. This chain uses TRBV9 with TRBJ2-3; D is possibly TRBD1 (5 bases). This CDR3 has 16 residues. Trimming removed 0 bases at V and 3 bases at J, with 14 bases between. CDR1 SGDLS and CDR2 YYNGEE come from the germline V gene. CDR3 nucleotide sequence: TGTGCCAGCAGCGTAGGACAGCTCCACTTTACAGATACGCAGTATTTT. Residues: CASSVGQLHFTDTQYF.

V and J are TRBV7-3 and TRBJ2-1, with D perhaps TRBD1 or TRBD2 (5 bases each). The CDR3 totals 15 residues. CDR1 and CDR2 (germline): SGHTA, FQGTGA. Trimming took 5 bases from V and 5 from J, leaving 16 bases between them. CDR3 DNA sequence: TGTGCCAGCAGCCCAACGGGGACGGGCCACAATGAGCAGTTCTTC. This codes for CASSPTGTGHNEQFF. Combining the CDR3 with reference TRBV7-3 and TRBJ2-1 gives the whole variable domain GAGVSQTPSNKVTEKGKYVELRCDPISGHTALYWYRQSLGQGPEFLIYFQGTGAADDSGLPNDRFFAVRPEGSVSTLKIQRTERGDSAVYLCASSPTGTGHNEQFFGPGTRLTVL.

This clonotype was seen repeatedly, ten times or more. The chain combines TRBV30 with TRBJ1-6, with 9 nucleotides matching TRBD1. V lost 8 bases and J lost 7; bases outside the gene matches: 6. Per the germline V gene, CDR1 is GTSNPN and CDR2 is SVGIG (reference sequence). The CDR3 spans 13 residues. The CDR3 loop reads CARSGTGNSPLHF. The CDR3 region has the DNA TGTGCCCGGTCCGGGACAGGGAATTCACCCCTCCACTTT. Complete variable domain (other parts from reference TRBV30 and TRBJ1-6): SQTIHQWPATLVQPVGSPLSLECTVEGTSNPNLYWYRQAAGRGLQLLFYSVGIGQISSEVPQNLSASRPQDRQFILSSKKLLLSDSGFYLCARSGTGNSPLHFGNGTRLTVT.

This clonotype came up a few times. A read error is possible here, since a much larger clone lies one base away. The rearrangement links TRBV12-3 or TRBV12-4 to TRBJ1-1; D remains ambiguous. The ends were cut back, 3 bases at V and 6 bases at J, with 14 bases in the middle. The CDR3 loop spans 14 amino acids. The CDR3, as DNA: TGTGCCAGCAGTTTCCACAGCGAACACCCTGAAGCTTTCTTT. As protein: CASSFHSEHPEAFF.

This clonotype has only a few counts. This rearrangement joins TRBV29-1 to TRBJ2-7, with D unresolved. CDR1 and CDR2 (germline): SQVTM, ANQGSEA. The CDR3 runs 13 residues. V lost 7 bases and J lost 2, with 15 bases in between. CDR3 residues: CSAHTGETYEQYF. The CDR3 DNA is TGCAGCGCCCACACTGGGGAAACCTACGAGCAGTACTTC.

There are many counts of this clonotype. The chain combines TRBV12-3 or TRBV12-4 with TRBJ2-5, with unresolved D. The CDR3 is made up of 18 amino acids. V lost 5 bases and J 5 bases, leaving 27 bases between the germline ends. The CDR3 bases are TGTGCCAGCAGTGCCACTATCCCGAATTTAAAGAACGTCGAGACCCAGTACTTC. Translating it yields CASSATIPNLKNVETQYF.

V is TRBV5-1 and J is TRBJ2-1; 11 positions match TRBD2. With 1 base clipped from V and 9 bases from J, the junction kept 9 bases outside the gene matches. CDR1 SGHRS and CDR2 YFSETQ come from the germline V gene. The CDR3 is made up of 16 amino acids. CDR3 coding DNA: TGCGCCAGCAGCTTGATCTTTAGCGGGAGGGCCGGTGAGCAGTTCTTC. Translation gives CASSLIFSGRAGEQFF.

This clonotype was seen ten or more times. The V call is TRBV20-1, the J call TRBJ2-7, with no clear D. V was shortened by 4 bases and J by 5 bases, with 12 bases between the two germline ends. Germline V lookup: CDR1 DFQATT, CDR2 SNEGSKA (reference sequence). The CDR3 runs to 12 residues. This CDR3 reads CSANAPGNEQYF. The CDR3 DNA reads TGCAGTGCTAACGCCCCAGGCAACGAGCAGTACTTC.

This clonotype was observed many times. The chain combines TRBV10-2 with TRBJ1-2; D gene ambiguous. Germline V gene lookup returns CDR1 WSHSY and CDR2 SAAADI. This CDR3 region has 15 residues. V lost 2 bases, J lost 4 bases, and 14 bases lay in between. The CDR3 spells CASSEPPGGLYGYTF. The CDR3, as DNA: TGCGCCAGCAGTGAGCCCCCGGGAGGGCTCTATGGCTACACCTTC.

In its sample, this clonotype was seen many times. The genes are TRBV7-8 and TRBJ1-5; D is unclear. V was trimmed by 8 bases and J by 4 bases, leaving 12 bases between them. This CDR3 comprises 13 residues. Germline values: CDR1 SGHVS, CDR2 FQNEAQ. The CDR3 DNA reads TGTGCCAGCTCCAGCGGGGTAAATCAGCCCCAGCATTTT. It translates to CASSSGVNQPQHF.

The V gene is TRBV11-2, the J gene TRBJ2-7; D tentatively fits TRBD1 or TRBD2 (6 bases each). CDR1 and CDR2 from the germline V gene are SGHAT and FQNNGV. The CDR3 consists of 14 residues. The V end lost 11 bases, the J end lost 1 base, and 18 bases lay between the germline ends. The DNA for the CDR3 is TGTGCCTGTGGGGGCCTGCGGGGATCCTACGAGCAGTACTTC. Amino acids: CACGGLRGSYEQYF.

This clonotype was seen ten or more times. The rearrangement uses TRBV5-1 and TRBJ2-1, with 9 positions matching TRBD2. V gave up 0 bases and J gave up 6 bases; unmatched junction bases: 7. CDR3 size: 16 residues. CDR1 and CDR2 (germline): SGHRS, YFSETQ. This CDR3 reads CASSLVASGNLNEQFF. In DNA, the CDR3 is TGCGCCAGCAGCTTGGTGGCTAGCGGGAATCTCAATGAGCAGTTCTTC.

V is TRBV4-2 and J is TRBJ2-7, with D perhaps assigned TRBD1 or TRBD2 (5 bases each). This CDR3 is 12 amino acids long. Trimming left V 9 bases short and J 6 bases short, with 15 bases between. Germline assignment: CDR1 LGHNA and CDR2 YNFKEQ. CDR3 amino acids: CARGPRIREQYF. As DNA, the CDR3 is TGTGCCAGGGGACCCAGGATCCGCGAGCAGTACTTC.

The table lists this clonotype with many counts. The chain couples TRBV18 to TRBJ2-1; D is perhaps TRBD1 (5 bases). CDR1 is KGHSH and CDR2 is LQKENI in the germline V gene. The CDR3 is 14 residues long. V was shortened by 0 bases and J by 11 bases, with 14 bases between the two germline ends. The CDR3 DNA follows: TGTGCCAGCTCACCACCGTCGGCCAGGGAAAAGCAGTTCTTC. As protein: CASSPPSAREKQFF.

This clonotype was counted ten times or more. The rearrangement links TRBV7-3 to TRBJ2-2; TRBD1 agrees at 9 bases. Germline CDR1 and CDR2: SGHTA and FQGTGA. V dropped 1 base and J dropped 5; count of bases not matched to a gene: 8. There are 17 residues in the CDR3. The CDR3 sequence is CASSLRPGTGITGELFF. The DNA for the CDR3 is TGTGCCAGCAGCTTAAGGCCCGGGACAGGGATTACCGGGGAGCTGTTTTTT.

At least ten counts were recorded for this clonotype. This chain uses TRBV7-9 with TRBJ2-1; TRBD2 matches 9 bases. CDR1 is SEHNR and CDR2 is FQNEAQ in the germline V gene (reference sequence). J gave up 7 bases and V 0 bases, and 7 bases lay outside the gene matches. This CDR3 contains 16 residues. Here the CDR3 reads CASSLAAGGPGNEQFF. The CDR3 DNA follows: TGTGCCAGCAGCTTAGCTGCGGGAGGGCCGGGTAATGAGCAGTTCTTC.

This clonotype was seen at least ten times. The chain couples TRBV5-1 to TRBJ2-2; D is unclear. Germline V gives CDR1 SGHRS, CDR2 YFSETQ. V was trimmed by 5 bases and J by 1 base, leaving 12 bases between them. The CDR3 consists of 15 residues. CDR3: CASRTNAGNTGELFF. The CDR3 nucleotides are TGCGCCAGCAGAACGAACGCTGGGAACACCGGGGAGCTGTTTTTT. The full variable domain, in which reference TRBV5-1 and TRBJ2-2 provide the parts outside the CDR3, is KAGVTQTPRYLIKTRGQQVTLSCSPISGHRSVSWYQQTPGQGLQFLFEYFSETQRNKGNFPGRFSGRQFSNSRSEMNVSTLELGDSALYLCASRTNAGNTGELFFGEGSRLTVL.

In this sample, this clonotype turned up a few times. This could be a read error, since a much larger clone is one nucleotide away. The genes are TRBV3-1 and TRBJ2-3; the D gene is possibly TRBD2 (6 bases). Germline CDR1 and CDR2: LGHDT and YNNKEL (reference sequence). The CDR3 totals 15 residues. CDR3 DNA sequence: TGTGCCAGCTGCCAAGTAACGGGAGCGGTAGATACGCAGTATTTT. This gives the protein CASCQVTGAVDTQYF.

This clonotype was recorded many times. V and J are TRBV5-1 and TRBJ1-1, with 7 nucleotides matching TRBD1. Germline V gene data show CDR1 as SGHRS and CDR2 as YFSETQ. The CDR3 extends over 15 amino acids. Trimming removed 5 bases from V and 1 base from J; junction bases left unmatched: 8. This CDR3 is CASRRDSNPNTEAFF. The CDR3 DNA is TGCGCCAGCAGACGGGACAGCAATCCGAACACTGAAGCTTTCTTT.

This clonotype occurred many times. This chain connects TRBV28 to TRBJ1-1, with 7 bases identical to TRBD1. Looked up from germline, CDR1 is MDHEN and CDR2 is SYDVKM. With V trimmed by 1 base and J by 1 base, 6 bases remained unmatched. The CDR3 extends over 16 amino acids. The CDR3 loop reads CASSLSLGGGNTEAFF. CDR3 DNA: TGTGCCAGCAGTTTATCCCTAGGGGGCGGGAACACTGAAGCTTTCTTT.

This clonotype occurred many times. This chain uses TRBV20-1 with TRBJ1-4; no firm D call. CDR1 and CDR2 (germline): DFQATT, SNEGSKA (reference sequence). The CDR3 totals 12 residues. V shed 2 bases and J shed 6 bases, with 7 bases lying between them. The CDR3 nucleotides read TGCAGTGCTAGACTGGTTGATGAAAAACTGTTTTTT. Translated, it gives CSARLVDEKLFF.

This clonotype came up many times. The chain combines TRBV5-1 with TRBJ1-6, with unresolved D. V was cut by 1 base and J by 1 base, with 24 bases left in between. From germline, CDR1 is SGHRS and CDR2 YFSETQ. The length of the CDR3 is 21 residues. CDR3 bases: TGCGCCAGCAGCTTGTCCGAGTCAGCCGGGCAAGATGTATCCTATAATTCACCCCTCCACTTT. Translation gives CASSLSESAGQDVSYNSPLHF.

J is TRBJ1-3 and V is TRBV6-5, with 8 bases lining up with TRBD1. Germline V gives CDR1 MNHEY, CDR2 SVGAGI. The CDR3 consists of 16 residues. Trimming took 0 bases from V and 3 from J; bases not matched to a gene: 4. CDR3 DNA: TGTGCCAGCAGTTACTCCCGGGACAGGCTTGGAAACACCATATATTTT. Its translation: CASSYSRDRLGNTIYF.